The 10 T cell receptor beta chains below come from one sample, sequenced in a study of OX40 agonist ivuxolimab in advanced cancers. Produced via immunoSEQ multiplex PCR; TCRdb's table is partial and in-frame only. Of over 150,000 clones listed, 90% to 95% were seen once; the top ten hold about 0.3%. Specimen: CD4+ or CD8+ T cells sorted from blood, collected in a trial of the OX40 agonist ivuxolimab. These receptor sequences come from an adult with an advanced solid tumor such as melanoma, head and neck, liver or kidney cancer.

The CDR3 is CASSPQGAANYGYTF. The DNA of the CDR3 is TGTGCCAGCTCACCACAGGGGGCTGCGAACTATGGCTACACCTTC. The rearrangement joins TRBV18 to TRBJ1-2; 7 bases align to TRBD1. Looked up from germline, CDR1 is KGHSH and CDR2 is LQKENI. The CDR3 is 15 amino acids. V shed 1 base and J 2 bases; nucleotides not matched to a gene: 4.

The chain employs TRBV27 and TRBJ1-1; D unresolved. CDR1 MNHEY and CDR2 SMNVEV come from the germline V gene (reference sequence). This CDR3 comprises 13 residues. V lost 5 bases and J 7 bases, leaving 14 bases between the germline ends. The CDR3 region has the DNA TGTGCCAGCAGTCCTCAGTTGGCAGGTGAAGCTTTCTTT. As protein: CASSPQLAGEAFF.

V and J are TRBV6-5 and TRBJ2-1, with 7 bases matching TRBD1. Germline CDR1 reads MNHEY; CDR2 reads SVGAGI. The CDR3 has 16 residues. Trimming at V came to 0 bases and at J to 4 bases, leaving 6 bases not matched to a gene. The CDR3 loop is CASSYSRDRRYNEQFF. The CDR3 nucleotides are TGTGCCAGCAGTTACTCTAGGGACAGACGATACAATGAGCAGTTCTTC.

This sequence joins TRBV5-1 and TRBJ2-1; D possibly corresponds to TRBD2 (5 bases). The CDR3 covers 12 residues. V lost 5 bases, J lost 8 bases, and 11 bases lay in between. The germline V gene has CDR1 SGHRS and CDR2 YFSETQ. This CDR3 reads CASRMREHEQFF. The CDR3 DNA follows: TGCGCCAGCAGGATGAGGGAACATGAGCAGTTCTTC. Drawing the rest from reference TRBV5-1 and TRBJ2-1, the complete variable domain is KAGVTQTPRYLIKTRGQQVTLSCSPISGHRSVSWYQQTPGQGLQFLFEYFSETQRNKGNFPGRFSGRQFSNSRSEMNVSTLELGDSALYLCASRMREHEQFFGPGTRLTVL.

This CDR3 reads CASSLAGGPVNYGYTF. CDR3 coding DNA: TGCGCCAGCAGCTTGGCAGGGGGCCCAGTCAACTATGGCTACACCTTC. This chain links TRBV5-1 with TRBJ1-2; TRBD1 aligns across 8 bases. Germline V gene lookup returns CDR1 SGHRS and CDR2 YFSETQ. The CDR3 consists of 16 residues. V gave up 0 bases and J gave up 2 bases; unmatched junction bases: 6.

The rearrangement links TRBV7-2 to TRBJ1-5; D not certain. Germline V gene sequence: CDR1 SGHTA, CDR2 FQGNSA. The CDR3 loop spans 14 amino acids. V was shortened by 5 bases and J by 10 bases, with 18 bases between the two germline ends. CDR3 in DNA: TGTGCCAGCAGCCTCCAGGCCCCGCCCTCACCCCAGCATTTT. Translated, it gives CASSLQAPPSPQHF.

This chain links TRBV2 with TRBJ2-3, with D perhaps matching TRBD1 (5 bases). The CDR3 is 12 residues long. Germline CDR1 and CDR2: SNHLY and FYNNEI. V lost 8 bases and J lost 2, with 8 bases in between. CDR3 amino acids: CASDRNTDTQYF. CDR3 DNA sequence: TGTGCCAGCGACAGAAACACAGATACGCAGTATTTT. Variable domain in full (rest from reference TRBV2 and TRBJ2-3): EPEVTQTPSHQVTQMGQEVILRCVPISNHLYFYWYRQILGQKVEFLVSFYNNEISEKSEIFDDQFSVERPDGSNFTLKIRSTKLEDSAMYFCASDRNTDTQYFGPGTRLTVL.

CDR3 protein: CASSRGGERNSYEQYF. The CDR3 DNA reads as TGTGCCAGCAGCCGGGGCGGGGAAAGGAACTCCTACGAGCAGTACTTC. This chain connects TRBV11-3 to TRBJ2-7; tentatively, D is TRBD2 (6 bases). The germline V gene has CDR1 SGHNT and CDR2 YENEEA. The V end was cut by 5 bases, the J end by 0 bases, with 17 bases between. This CDR3 comprises 16 residues.

The chain couples TRBV6-1 to TRBJ2-7; the match to TRBD2 covers 11 bases. Per germline, CDR1 MNHNS and CDR2 SASEGT. Losses at the gene ends were 0 bases for V and 3 bases for J; bases not matched to a gene: 4. There are 16 residues in the CDR3. In DNA form, the CDR3 reads TGTGCCAGCAGTGAAGCCGGGACTAGCGGACTCTACGAGCAGTACTTC. This gives the protein CASSEAGTSGLYEQYF.

This clone was found once. CDR3 DNA sequence: TGTGCCAGCAAACAGGGGCTGAACACTGAAGCTTTCTTT. It yields the protein CASKQGLNTEAFF. The V call is TRBV28, the J call TRBJ1-1, with 7 bases lining up with TRBD1. Germline V gives CDR1 MDHEN, CDR2 SYDVKM. This CDR3 comprises 13 residues. V lost 7 bases, J lost 0 bases, and 2 bases stayed unmatched.